This T cell receptor (beta chain) was observed in a study of blood T cell repertoires in COVID-19. Study background: Acute and convalescent COVID-19 specimens originated in the United States, Italy and Spain. T cells, B-cell-depleted T cells, or PBMCs supplied cDNA or gDNA.

The CDR3 covers 15 residues. In germline, CDR1 is LGHNA, CDR2 YNFKEQ. The ends were cut back, 3 bases at V and 1 base at J, with 10 bases in the middle. Per the study methods: Quantification of nucleated cells was approximated via reference gene primer amplification. Method: immunoSEQ multiplex PCR; TCRdb's copy keeps in-frame clones and lacks some. The V and J calls and the clone size are those of that table, but D and trimming were determined from the DNA. The sample lists roughly 150,000 clones; 80% to 85% were seen once. This clonotype originated in a man aged 65-85 years with active or convalescent COVID-19. Sequencing was carried out using peripheral blood. The rearrangement uses TRBV4-2 and TRBJ2-1; D perhaps matches TRBD1 (5 bases). CDR3 loop: CASSQDTFSYNEQFF. In nucleotides, the CDR3 is TGTGCCAGCAGCCAGGACACCTTTTCCTACAATGAGCAGTTCTTC.